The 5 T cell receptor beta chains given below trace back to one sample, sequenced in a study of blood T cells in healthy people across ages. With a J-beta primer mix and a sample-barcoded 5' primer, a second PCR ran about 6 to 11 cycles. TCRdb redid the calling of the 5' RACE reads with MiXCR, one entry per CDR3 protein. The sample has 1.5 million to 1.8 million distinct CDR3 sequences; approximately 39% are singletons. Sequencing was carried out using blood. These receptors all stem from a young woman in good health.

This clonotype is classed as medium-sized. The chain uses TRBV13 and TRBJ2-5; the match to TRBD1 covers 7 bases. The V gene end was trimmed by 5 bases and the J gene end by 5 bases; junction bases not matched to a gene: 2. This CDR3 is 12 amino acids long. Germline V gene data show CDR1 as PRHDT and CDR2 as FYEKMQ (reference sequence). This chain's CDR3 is CASSPTGETQYF. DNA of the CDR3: TGTGCCAGCAGCCCGACAGGGGAGACCCAGTACTTC.

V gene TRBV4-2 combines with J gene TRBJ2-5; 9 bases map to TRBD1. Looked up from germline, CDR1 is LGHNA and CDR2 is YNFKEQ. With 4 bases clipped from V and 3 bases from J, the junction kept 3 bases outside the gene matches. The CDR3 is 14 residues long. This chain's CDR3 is CASSRDRGKETQYF. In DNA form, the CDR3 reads TGTGCCAGCAGCCGAGACAGGGGGAAAGAGACCCAGTACTTC.

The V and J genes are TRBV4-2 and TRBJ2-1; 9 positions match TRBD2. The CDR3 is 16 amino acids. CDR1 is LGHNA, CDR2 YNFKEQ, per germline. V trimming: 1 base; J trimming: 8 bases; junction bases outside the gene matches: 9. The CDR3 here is CASSQGLAVGGYEQFF. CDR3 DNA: TGTGCCAGCAGCCAAGGACTAGCGGTCGGAGGGTATGAGCAGTTCTTC.

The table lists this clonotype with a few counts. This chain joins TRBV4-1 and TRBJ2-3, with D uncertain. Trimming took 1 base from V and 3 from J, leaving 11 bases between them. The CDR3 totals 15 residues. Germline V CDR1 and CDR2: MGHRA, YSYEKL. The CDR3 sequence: CASSQAFLLTDTQYF. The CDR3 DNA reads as TGCGCCAGCAGCCAAGCGTTCTTATTGACAGATACGCAGTATTTT.

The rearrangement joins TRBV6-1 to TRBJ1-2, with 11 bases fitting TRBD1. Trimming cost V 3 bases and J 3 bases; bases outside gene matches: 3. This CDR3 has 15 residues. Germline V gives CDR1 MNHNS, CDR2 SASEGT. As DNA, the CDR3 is TGTGCCAGCAGTGACGGGACAGGGGGAGACTATGGCTACACCTTC. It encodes CASSDGTGGDYGYTF.